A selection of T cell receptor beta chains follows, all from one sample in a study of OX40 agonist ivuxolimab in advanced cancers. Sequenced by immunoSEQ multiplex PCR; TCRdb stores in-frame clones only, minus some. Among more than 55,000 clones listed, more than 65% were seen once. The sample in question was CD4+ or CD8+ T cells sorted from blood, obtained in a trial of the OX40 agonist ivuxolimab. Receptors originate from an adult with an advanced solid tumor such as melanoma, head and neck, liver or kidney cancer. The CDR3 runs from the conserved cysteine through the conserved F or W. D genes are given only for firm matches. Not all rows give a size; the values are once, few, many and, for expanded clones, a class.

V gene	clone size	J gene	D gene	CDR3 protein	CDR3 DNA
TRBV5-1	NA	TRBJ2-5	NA	CASGQGDSGETQYF	TGCGCCAGCGGTCAGGGGGACTCCGGGGAGACCCAGTACTTC
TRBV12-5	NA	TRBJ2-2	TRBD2	CASGLGLAGANTGELFF	TGTGCTAGTGGTTTGGGACTAGCGGGGGCGAACACCGGGGAGCTGTTTTTT
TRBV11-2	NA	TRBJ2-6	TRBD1	CASSQQGTGANVLTF	TGTGCCAGCAGCCAACAGGGGACTGGGGCCAACGTCCTGACTTTC
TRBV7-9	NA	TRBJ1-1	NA	CASSLAGGQDLEAFF	TGTGCCAGCAGCTTAGCCGGGGGACAAGACCTTGAAGCTTTCTTT
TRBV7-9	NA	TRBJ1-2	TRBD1	CASSPRQGLYGYTF	TGTGCCAGCAGCCCCAGACAGGGACTCTATGGCTACACCTTC
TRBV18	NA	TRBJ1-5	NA	CASSPDSNQPQHF	TGTGCCAGCTCACCAGATAGCAATCAGCCCCAGCATTTT
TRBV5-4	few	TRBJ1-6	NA	CASSLLLYNSPLHF	TGTGCCAGCAGCCTACTCCTGTATAATTCACCCCTCCACTTT
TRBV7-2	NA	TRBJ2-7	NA	CASSPSYEQYF	TGTGCCAGCAGCCCCTCCTACGAGCAGTACTTC
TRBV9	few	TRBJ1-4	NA	CASSVGSGGIVSVNEKLFF	TGTGCCAGCAGCGTAGGATCGGGGGGAATTGTAAGTGTGAATGAAAAACTGTTTTTT
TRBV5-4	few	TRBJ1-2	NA	CASSRIRGLEYGYTF	TGTGCCAGCAGCCGTATCCGGGGGTTGGAGTATGGCTACACCTTC
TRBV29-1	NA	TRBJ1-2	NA	CSSGGDGYTF	TGCAGCTCTGGGGGTGATGGCTACACCTTC
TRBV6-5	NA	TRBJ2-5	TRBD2	CASSYSGLAGVGTQYF	TGTGCCAGCAGTTACTCAGGACTAGCGGGGGTGGGGACCCAGTACTTC
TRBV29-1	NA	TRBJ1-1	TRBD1	CSAGVQGAGTEAFF	TGCAGCGCTGGCGTACAGGGGGCTGGCACTGAAGCTTTCTTT
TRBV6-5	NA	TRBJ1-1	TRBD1	CASRGQGMNTEAFF	TGTGCCAGCAGGGGACAGGGGATGAACACTGAAGCTTTCTTT
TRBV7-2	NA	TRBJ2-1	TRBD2	CASSLTSSGGGYNEQFF	TGTGCCAGCAGCCTCACCTCTAGCGGGGGAGGATACAATGAGCAGTTCTTC
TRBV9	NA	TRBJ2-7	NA	CASSVMYGDSYEQYF	TGTGCCAGCAGCGTAATGTACGGCGACTCCTACGAGCAGTACTTC
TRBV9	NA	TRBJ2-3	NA	CASSVGKIRDTQYF	TGTGCCAGCAGCGTAGGAAAGATTAGAGATACGCAGTATTTT
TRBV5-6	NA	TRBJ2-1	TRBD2	CASRGLAGGTEQFF	TGTGCCAGCAGGGGTCTAGCGGGAGGCACTGAGCAGTTCTTC
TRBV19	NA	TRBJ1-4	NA	CASSIGARVGEKLFF	TGTGCCAGTAGTATTGGGGCCAGGGTTGGTGAAAAACTGTTTTTT
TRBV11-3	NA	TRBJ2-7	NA	CASSLGSGEQYF	TGTGCCAGCAGCTTAGGGTCGGGCGAGCAGTACTTC
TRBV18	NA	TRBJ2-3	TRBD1	CASSQGARTDTQYF	TGTGCCAGCTCACAGGGGGCCCGCACAGATACGCAGTATTTT
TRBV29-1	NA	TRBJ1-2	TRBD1	CSALPQGYGYTF	TGCAGCGCACTACCACAGGGGTATGGCTACACCTTC
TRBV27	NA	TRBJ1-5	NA	CASKAQGGRSQPQHF	TGTGCCAGCAAGGCACAGGGTGGTCGTAGTCAGCCCCAGCATTTT
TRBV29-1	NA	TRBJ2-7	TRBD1	CSVEDRGLGYEQYF	TGCAGCGTTGAGGACAGGGGGCTGGGCTACGAGCAGTACTTC
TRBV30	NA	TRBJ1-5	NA	CAWSVDLNQPQHF	TGTGCCTGGAGTGTAGATCTGAATCAGCCCCAGCATTTT
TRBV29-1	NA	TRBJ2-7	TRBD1	CSVYGQGGPYEQYF	TGCAGCGTTTACGGACAGGGAGGCCCCTACGAGCAGTACTTC
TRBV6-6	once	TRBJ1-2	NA	CASSYSNGLYGYTF	TGTGCCAGCAGTTACTCGAACGGCCTCTATGGCTACACCTTC
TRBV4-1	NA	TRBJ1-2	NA	CASSQGLTLSYGYTF	TGCGCCAGCAGCCAAGGACTAACTCTCTCCTATGGCTACACCTTC
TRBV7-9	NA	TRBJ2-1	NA	CASSLTGQNYNEQFF	TGTGCCAGCAGCTTAACAGGACAGAACTACAATGAGCAGTTCTTC
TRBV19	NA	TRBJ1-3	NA	CASRSGNSGNTIYF	TGTGCCAGTAGGAGCGGGAACTCTGGAAACACCATATATTTT
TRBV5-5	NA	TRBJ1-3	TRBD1	CASSPTGGFGNTIYF	TGTGCCAGCAGCCCTACAGGGGGATTCGGAAACACCATATATTTT
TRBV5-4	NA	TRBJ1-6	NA	CASSSIEGIGTGPLHF	TGTGCCAGCAGCTCAATCGAGGGCATTGGTACGGGACCCCTCCACTTT
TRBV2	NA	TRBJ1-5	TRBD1	CASNGRGRWGQPQHF	TGTGCCAGCAATGGAAGGGGGCGGTGGGGTCAGCCCCAGCATTTT
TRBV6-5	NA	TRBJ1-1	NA	CASSYWAGATNTEAFF	TGTGCCAGCAGTTACTGGGCAGGGGCCACGAACACTGAAGCTTTCTTT
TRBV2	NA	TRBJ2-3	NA	CASRDRGEITDTQYF	TGTGCCAGCAGAGATAGGGGAGAAATCACAGATACGCAGTATTTT
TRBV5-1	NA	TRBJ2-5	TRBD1	CASSLQGIEEETQYF	TGCGCCAGCAGTTTACAGGGGATTGAGGAAGAGACCCAGTACTTC
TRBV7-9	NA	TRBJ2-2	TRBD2	CASSSPSGTNTGELFF	TGTGCCAGCAGCTCCCCTAGCGGAACGAACACCGGGGAGCTGTTTTTT
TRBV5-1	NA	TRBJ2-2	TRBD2	CASSTRGARDGELFF	TGCGCCAGCAGTACGCGGGGGGCCCGGGACGGGGAGCTGTTTTTT
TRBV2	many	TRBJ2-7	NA	CASSDLRTSSSYEQYF	TGTGCCAGCAGTGATCTTAGGACTTCTAGTTCCTACGAGCAGTACTTC
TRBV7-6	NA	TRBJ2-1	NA	CASSLIADSYNEQFF	TGTGCCAGCAGCTTAATAGCGGACTCCTACAATGAGCAGTTCTTC
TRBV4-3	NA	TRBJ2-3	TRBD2	CASSQGGRITDTQYF	TGCGCCAGCAGCCAAGGCGGGAGAATCACAGATACGCAGTATTTT
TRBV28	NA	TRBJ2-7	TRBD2	CASSPGTSGTYEQYF	TGTGCCAGCAGCCCCGGGACTAGCGGAACCTACGAGCAGTACTTC
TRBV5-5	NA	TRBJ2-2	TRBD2	CASSLGLAENTGELFF	TGTGCCAGCAGCTTGGGACTAGCGGAGAACACCGGGGAGCTGTTTTTT
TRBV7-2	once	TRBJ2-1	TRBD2	CASSPGTSGYNEQFF	TGTGCCAGCAGCCCGGGGACTAGCGGTTACAATGAGCAGTTCTTC
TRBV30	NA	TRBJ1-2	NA	CAWSVLGGASGYTF	TGTGCCTGGAGTGTACTCGGCGGAGCCTCCGGCTACACCTTC
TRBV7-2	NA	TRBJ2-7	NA	CASSLSTYEQYF	TGTGCCAGCAGCTTAAGTACCTACGAGCAGTACTTC
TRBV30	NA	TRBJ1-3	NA	CAWSLLPPGPSGNTIYF	TGTGCCTGGAGTCTCCTCCCACCAGGACCCTCTGGAAACACCATATATTTT